These 2 T cell receptor beta chains were sequenced from one sample in a study of control samples from healthy donors and cancer patients. TCRdb's table, derived via immunoSEQ multiplex PCR, lists solely in-frame clones and lacks some. The sample lists roughly 130,000 clones, roughly nine tenths occurring once. Input material: blood. The receptor source for this set is a woman aged 25 to 39 in good health.

The rearrangement uses TRBV7-2 and TRBJ1-6; D not certain. The CDR3 is 14 residues long. V was clipped by 2 bases and J by 7 bases, with 9 bases between them. Germline values: CDR1 SGHTA, CDR2 FQGNSA. Here the CDR3 reads CASSLSAGNSPLHF. CDR3 nucleotide sequence: TGTGCCAGCAGCTTATCAGCGGGGAATTCACCCCTCCACTTT.

The chain carries TRBV28 and TRBJ1-1, with 10 bases lining up with TRBD1. This CDR3 comprises 15 residues. The germline gives CDR1 MDHEN, CDR2 SYDVKM. Trimming removed 5 bases from V and 7 bases from J; junction bases left unmatched: 10. CDR3 residues: CASSTRDRGFVEAFF. The CDR3 nucleotides are TGTGCCAGCAGTACTCGGGACAGGGGTTTCGTTGAAGCTTTCTTT.